Below, 30 T cell receptor beta chains from the same sample are listed, as sequenced in a study of CD8 T cells in ankylosing spondylitis. TCRdb reprocessed the 5' RACE reads via MiXCR and lists one record per CDR3 protein. The table lists around 250,000 distinct CDR3 sequences, roughly 32% of them singletons. The sample comprised blood, either unsorted or a sorted T cell fraction (not recorded which). Every receptor here comes from a male donor with ankylosing spondylitis or in good health (not recorded which).

This clonotype turned up a few times. CDR3 in amino acids: CASSYSLGDNEQFF. Written as DNA, the CDR3 is TGTGCCAGCAGTTACTCCCTGGGGGACAATGAGCAGTTCTTC. The J gene is TRBJ2-1, the V gene TRBV6-5, with D possibly called TRBD1 or TRBD2 (5 bases each). Germline values: CDR1 MNHEY, CDR2 SVGAGI. Trimming left V 0 bases short and J 5 bases short, with 8 bases between. The CDR3 extends over 14 amino acids.

The rearrangement links TRBV6-1 to TRBJ1-2; TRBD1 aligns across 10 bases. Trimming at V came to 7 bases and at J to 5 bases, leaving 7 bases not matched to a gene. Germline V CDR1 and CDR2: MNHNS, SASEGT. The CDR3 has 14 amino acids. The CDR3 DNA reads as TGTGCCAGCAACCCGGGACAGGGGCGTTATGGCTACACCTTC. It yields the protein CASNPGQGRYGYTF.

This clonotype has only a few counts. CDR3 in amino acids: CSVEGVITDTQYF. DNA for the CDR3: TGCAGCGTTGAAGGGGTAATAACAGATACGCAGTATTTT. The chain links TRBV29-1 to TRBJ2-3; no reliable D call. The CDR3 runs to 13 residues. CDR1 is SQVTM and CDR2 is ANQGSEA in the germline V gene. V was cut by 1 base and J by 3 bases, with 8 bases left in between.

This clonotype was detected a few times. This chain uses TRBV7-9 with TRBJ1-6; no definite D call. The ends were cut back, 5 bases at V and 3 bases at J, with 11 bases in the middle. CDR1 is SEHNR, CDR2 FQNEAQ, per germline (reference sequence). CDR3 size: 15 residues. CDR3 in amino acids: CASSIDVGYNSPLHF. The CDR3, as DNA: TGTGCCAGCAGCATAGATGTGGGCTATAATTCACCCCTCCACTTT. Filled out from reference TRBV7-9 and TRBJ1-6, the complete variable domain reads DTGVSQNPRHKITKRGQNVTFRCDPISEHNRLYWYRQTLGQGPEFLTYFQNEAQLEKSRLLSDRFSAERPKGSFSTLEIQRTEQGDSAMYLCASSIDVGYNSPLHFGNGTRLTVT.

A few counts support this clonotype. This rearrangement joins TRBV20-1 to TRBJ1-1; D not certain. V lost 0 bases and J lost 0, with 5 bases in between. Germline V gene sequence: CDR1 DFQATT, CDR2 SNEGSKA (reference sequence). The CDR3 has 13 residues. The CDR3 DNA is TGCAGTGCTAGAGAGACACTGAACACTGAAGCTTTCTTT. It encodes CSARETLNTEAFF.

The CDR3 reads CASSQQQGTASTDTQYF. The CDR3 bases are TGTGCCAGCAGTCAACAACAGGGGACAGCTAGCACAGATACGCAGTATTTT. V gene TRBV12-3 or TRBV12-4 combines with J gene TRBJ2-3; 7 nucleotides agree with TRBD1. This CDR3 contains 17 residues. The V segment lost 5 bases and the J segment 0 bases; nucleotides outside the gene matches: 11.

The rearrangement uses TRBV4-1 and TRBJ1-5; D possibly corresponds to TRBD1 (5 bases). Deletions cut 6 bases from V and 4 bases from J, with 13 bases between. The CDR3 is made up of 14 amino acids. The germline V gene encodes CDR1 MGHRA and CDR2 YSYEKL. The CDR3 bases are TGCGCCAGCAGTCCTAGAGAGGGGAATCAGCCCCAGCATTTT. As protein: CASSPREGNQPQHF.

This rearrangement joins TRBV12-3 or TRBV12-4 to TRBJ2-7; D gene uncertain. V dropped 2 bases and J dropped 1 base, with 12 bases sitting between them. The CDR3 has 15 amino acids. The CDR3: CASSLSESGSYEQYF. As DNA, the CDR3 is TGTGCCAGCAGTTTAAGTGAGTCCGGGTCCTACGAGCAGTACTTC.

The CDR3 region is CSVEGNAYEQYF. The CDR3 DNA is TGCAGCGTTGAAGGGAATGCCTACGAGCAGTACTTC. The rearrangement links TRBV29-1 to TRBJ2-7; D not resolved. The CDR3 consists of 12 residues. Germline CDR1 is SQVTM and CDR2 is ANQGSEA. V lost 1 base, J lost 2 bases, and 6 bases lay in between.

The sample holds one count of this clonotype. The chain has TRBV20-1 and TRBJ1-4; no clear D. The V gene's germline CDR1 is DFQATT and CDR2 SNEGSKA (reference sequence). V dropped 0 bases and J dropped 0 bases, with 5 bases sitting between them. CDR3 length: 14 amino acids. The CDR3 is CSARDRATNEKLFF. In nucleotides, the CDR3 is TGCAGTGCTAGAGACCGGGCAACTAATGAAAAACTGTTTTTT.

The chain recombines TRBV12-3 or TRBV12-4 with TRBJ1-1; D is ambiguous. The V end was cut by 3 bases, the J end by 4 bases, with 3 bases between. The CDR3 is 11 residues long. The CDR3 nucleotides are TGTGCCAGCAGTTTTAGCACTGAAGCTTTCTTT. It yields the protein CASSFSTEAFF.

This clonotype was picked up a small number of times. The chain is built from TRBV12-3 or TRBV12-4 and TRBJ1-3, with 8 bases aligning to TRBD1. This CDR3 has 15 amino acids. With 5 bases clipped from V and 4 bases from J, the junction kept 7 bases outside the gene matches. The chain's CDR3 is CASSPQGAGGNTIYF. CDR3 DNA sequence: TGTGCCAGCAGTCCTCAGGGGGCTGGAGGAAACACCATATATTTT.

The rearrangement joins TRBV6-5 to TRBJ2-2; no definite D call. Germline loops: CDR1 MNHEY, CDR2 SVGAGI. This CDR3 has 11 residues. Trimming took off 6 bases at V and 6 bases at J, with 5 bases between the two ends. The CDR3 sequence: CASSTAGELFF. The CDR3 nucleotides read TGTGCCAGCAGCACCGCCGGGGAGCTGTTTTTT.

The chain joins TRBV20-1 to TRBJ2-7, with D possibly matching TRBD1 (6 bases). The CDR3 covers 14 residues. Germline V CDR1 and CDR2: DFQATT, SNEGSKA (reference sequence). The V gene lost 5 bases and the J gene lost 7 bases, with 21 bases spanning the gap. CDR3 region: CSADQQGPTTEQYF. CDR3 bases: TGCAGTGCTGACCAACAGGGACCTACGACAGAGCAGTACTTC.

This clonotype has a handful of counts. This sequence joins TRBV12-3 or TRBV12-4 and TRBJ1-2; 10 bases are a match to TRBD1. After removal of 6 bases from V and 7 bases from J, the junction contained 8 bases not matched to a gene. The CDR3 length is 14 residues. CDR3 DNA: TGTGCCAGCAGGGGGACAGGGGCTGGGGGTGGCTACACCTTC. Amino acids: CASRGTGAGGGYTF.

The sample holds many counts of this clonotype. This chain uses TRBV6-1 with TRBJ2-7; 7 bases map to TRBD1. CDR3 length equals 13 residues. Germline-derived CDR1 and CDR2 are MNHNS and SASEGT. V was pared by 5 bases and J by 4 bases, with 5 bases of the junction left unmatched. In nucleotides, the CDR3 is TGTGCCAGCAGTCCCGGGACAGTTTACGAGCAGTACTTC. Encoded protein: CASSPGTVYEQYF.

This clonotype showed up just a few times. The V gene is TRBV29-1, the J gene TRBJ1-1; the D is unclear. Germline CDR1 SQVTM, CDR2 ANQGSEA. The CDR3 is 11 residues long. The V gene lost 0 bases and the J gene lost 3 bases, with 2 bases spanning the gap. The CDR3 DNA reads as TGCAGCGTTGAAGAGTACACTGAAGCTTTCTTT. It codes for CSVEEYTEAFF.

V usage is TRBV24-1 and J usage is TRBJ2-5; TRBD2 matches at 8 bases. Germline V gene lookup returns CDR1 KGHDR and CDR2 SFDVKD. V shed 4 bases and J 4 bases; nucleotides not matched to a gene: 13. This CDR3 is 17 amino acids long. The CDR3 loop reads CATSEGAGVYSRETQYF. Here the CDR3 DNA reads TGTGCCACCAGTGAGGGAGCGGGGGTATATTCGAGAGAGACCCAGTACTTC.

The chain employs TRBV12-3 or TRBV12-4 and TRBJ1-5; 10 nucleotides line up with TRBD1. V was pared by 11 bases and J by 2 bases, with 21 bases of the junction left unmatched. This CDR3 comprises 19 residues. This CDR3 reads CAPSQSQGDRGRGNQPQHF. The DNA for the CDR3 is TGTGCCCCTTCCCAATCCCAAGGGGACAGGGGTCGGGGCAATCAGCCCCAGCATTTT.

This clonotype was found once. This chain joins TRBV11-1 and TRBJ2-7; D remains ambiguous. Germline V gives CDR1 SGHAT, CDR2 FQDESV (reference sequence). V was pared by 4 bases and J by 0 bases, with 13 bases between. The CDR3 is 15 residues long. Written as DNA, the CDR3 is TGTGCCAGCAGCTCGTCCCTCGAGAGCTCCTACGAGCAGTACTTC. Its protein is CASSSSLESSYEQYF.

This clonotype has just a few counts. The rearrangement joins TRBV7-8 to TRBJ2-1; D might be TRBD1 (6 bases). The CDR3 is 13 residues long. Germline V lookup: CDR1 SGHVS, CDR2 FQNEAQ. V was trimmed by 5 bases and J by 6 bases, leaving 11 bases between them. This chain's CDR3 is CASSLGTFNEQFF. CDR3 bases: TGTGCCAGCAGCCTCGGGACATTCAATGAGCAGTTCTTC.

This clonotype was seen only a few times. The chain joins TRBV30 to TRBJ2-1; D is unresolved. V lost 3 bases and J lost 2, with 8 bases in between. Germline-derived CDR1 and CDR2 are GTSNPN and SVGIG (reference sequence). CDR3 length: 13 residues. The CDR3: CAWRAVAYNEQFF. The CDR3 coding sequence is TGTGCCTGGAGAGCCGTTGCCTACAATGAGCAGTTCTTC.

The chain is built from TRBV12-3 or TRBV12-4 and TRBJ2-1; D gene ambiguous. CDR3 length: 13 residues. Trimming removed 1 base from V and 11 bases from J, with 12 bases in between. CDR3 sequence (DNA): TGTGCCAGCAGTTTAGTTCCAGGTCGACAGCAGTTCTTC. It codes for CASSLVPGRQQFF.

This clonotype was picked up a small number of times. The chain uses TRBV20-1 and TRBJ2-7, with D perhaps being TRBD1 or TRBD2 (5 bases each). Germline lookup yields CDR1 DFQATT and CDR2 SNEGSKA (reference sequence). This CDR3 is built from 12 residues. V was shortened by 6 bases and J by 2 bases, with 11 bases between the two germline ends. CDR3: CSAAGATYEQYF. In DNA form, the CDR3 reads TGCAGTGCGGCCGGGGCCACCTACGAGCAGTACTTC.

The V gene is TRBV10-3, the J gene TRBJ2-7; 12 nucleotides align to TRBD1. J lost 6 bases, V lost 6 bases, and 6 bases had no gene match. This CDR3 spans 14 amino acids. Looked up from germline, CDR1 is ENHRY and CDR2 is SYGVKD. Here the CDR3 reads CAISGDRGPGEQYF. CDR3 sequence (DNA): TGTGCCATCAGCGGGGACAGGGGGCCTGGCGAGCAGTACTTC.

The chain uses TRBV6-2 or TRBV6-3 and TRBJ2-3, with D unclear. Germline CDR1 is MNHEY and CDR2 is SVGEGT. The CDR3 is 13 amino acids. Trimming removed 6 bases at V and 5 bases at J, with 12 bases between. CDR3 nucleotides: TGTGCCAGCAGAGGGCATGGTCTAGATACGCAGTATTTT. This sequence encodes CASRGHGLDTQYF.

J is TRBJ2-3 and V is TRBV20-1; 11 bases agree with TRBD2. With V trimmed by 1 base and J by 2 bases, 8 bases remained unmatched. This CDR3 has 17 residues. Germline V lookup: CDR1 DFQATT, CDR2 SNEGSKA (reference sequence). The chain's CDR3 is CSARGDAGLAATDTQYF. In DNA, the CDR3 is TGCAGTGCTAGAGGGGACGCGGGACTAGCGGCCACAGATACGCAGTATTTT.

This clonotype has only a few counts. V gene TRBV29-1 combines with J gene TRBJ1-1, with D perhaps TRBD1 (5 bases). The ends were cut back, 0 bases at V and 11 bases at J, with 10 bases in the middle. CDR3 length: 11 residues. From germline, CDR1 is SQVTM and CDR2 ANQGSEA. CDR3 sequence: CSVEDRAGAFF. DNA of the CDR3: TGCAGCGTTGAAGACAGGGCCGGGGCTTTCTTT.

This chain links TRBV11-2 with TRBJ2-3; D not resolved. CDR3 size: 15 residues. CDR1 is SGHAT, CDR2 FQNNGV, per germline. V gave up 5 bases and J gave up 0 bases, with 12 bases separating them. CDR3 DNA sequence: TGTGCCAGCAGCAGTGCGGCGGCAAGCACAGATACGCAGTATTTT. Its translation: CASSSAAASTDTQYF.

The rearrangement joins TRBV20-1 to TRBJ2-1; D not certain. This CDR3 is 13 amino acids long. The V end was cut by 0 bases, the J end by 4 bases, with 7 bases between. In germline, CDR1 is DFQATT, CDR2 SNEGSKA (reference sequence). This chain's CDR3 is CSARDWGYNEQFF. The CDR3 nucleotides read TGCAGTGCTAGAGATTGGGGTTACAATGAGCAGTTCTTC.